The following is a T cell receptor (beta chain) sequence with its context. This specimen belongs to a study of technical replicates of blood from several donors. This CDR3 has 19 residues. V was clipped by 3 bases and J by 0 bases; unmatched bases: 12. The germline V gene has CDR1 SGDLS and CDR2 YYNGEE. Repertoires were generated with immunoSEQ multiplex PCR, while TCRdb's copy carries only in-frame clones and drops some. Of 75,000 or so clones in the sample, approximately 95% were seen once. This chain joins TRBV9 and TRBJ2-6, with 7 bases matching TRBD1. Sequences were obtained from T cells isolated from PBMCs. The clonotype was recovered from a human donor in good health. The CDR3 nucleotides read TGTGCCAGCAGCGAGGGGAGACAGGGTGGCAACTCTGGGGCCAACGTCCTGACTTTC. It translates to CASSEGRQGGNSGANVLTF.